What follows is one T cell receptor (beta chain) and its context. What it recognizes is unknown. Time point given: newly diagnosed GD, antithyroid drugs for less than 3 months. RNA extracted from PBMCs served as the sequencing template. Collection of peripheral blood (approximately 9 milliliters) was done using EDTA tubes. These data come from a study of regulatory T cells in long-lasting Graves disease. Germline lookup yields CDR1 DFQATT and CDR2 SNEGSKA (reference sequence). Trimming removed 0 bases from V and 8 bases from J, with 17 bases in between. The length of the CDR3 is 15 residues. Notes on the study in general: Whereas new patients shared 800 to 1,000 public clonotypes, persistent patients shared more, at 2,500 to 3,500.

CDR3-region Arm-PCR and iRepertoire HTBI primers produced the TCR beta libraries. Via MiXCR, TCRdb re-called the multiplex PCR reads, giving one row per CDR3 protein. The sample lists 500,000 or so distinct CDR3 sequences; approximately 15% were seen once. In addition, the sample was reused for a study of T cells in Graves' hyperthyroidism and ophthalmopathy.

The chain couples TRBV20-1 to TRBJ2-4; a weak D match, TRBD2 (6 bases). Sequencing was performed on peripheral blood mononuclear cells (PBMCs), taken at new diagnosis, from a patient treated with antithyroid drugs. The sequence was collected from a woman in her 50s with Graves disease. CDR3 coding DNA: TGCAGTGCTAGAGACCCCCGGGAGAGAGGAGACATTCAGTACTTC. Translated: CSARDPRERGDIQYF.